The present T cell receptor (beta chain) was sequenced within a study of metastatic and nonmetastatic thyroid tumors. At the level of the study: Patients with malignant and benign thyroid disease provided blood and tumor or nodule tissue, whose repertoires were compared. General study results and limits: TCR beta diversity was reportedly significantly higher in malignant thyroid tumors than benign nodules, in blood and tumor.

Patients underwent thyroid surgery, and none had received any treatment before it. On this clone: As yet, its antigen is unknown.

The CDR3 spans 14 residues. The germline V gene encodes CDR1 SGHRS and CDR2 YFSETQ. V lost 0 bases, J lost 6 bases, and 1 base stayed unmatched. Authors' processing steps: Across clinicopathological groups, CDR3 differences served as the basis for building a distant-metastasis classifier for papillary thyroid cancer. TCRdb reanalyzed the PCR reads via MiXCR. The V and J calls follow TCRdb's processing rather than the paper's. The sample holds around 16,000 clones; about a quarter are singletons and the top ten take 10% to 11%. This clonotype was sampled from a male donor with papillary thyroid cancer or a benign thyroid nodule (not recorded which). Some clones in this sample may be carry-over from other donors' samples. Material for sequencing was blood. The chain couples TRBV5-1 to TRBJ2-2; 8 bases line up with TRBD1. This chain's CDR3 is CASSLAQGAGELFF. CDR3 DNA sequence: TGCGCCAGCAGCTTGGCACAGGGGGCCGGGGAGCTGTTTTTT.